These T cell receptor beta chains were read from a single sample in a study of blood T cell repertoires in COVID-19. Libraries were prepared by immunoSEQ multiplex PCR; TCRdb keeps only in-frame clonotypes and omits some of them. The data show 250,000 to 300,000 clones, roughly nine tenths seen once. The sample taken for sequencing was PBMCs or T cells enriched from blood (not recorded which). The receptor source for this set is a woman in her thirties or forties who had recovered from COVID-19. Both conserved end residues are part of each CDR3. The D gene is left open where the match is weak. A row's size may be missing; if present it is once, few, many or a size class.

>TRBD2|-|TRBJ2-7|TRBV7-2
CASSLWTSNAEQYF
TGTGCCAGCAGCCTTTGGACTAGCAATGCCGAGCAGTACTTC
>TRBD2|-|TRBJ2-1|TRBV4-3
CASSQDFGLAGVHEQFF
TGCGCCAGCAGCCAAGATTTCGGGCTAGCGGGAGTCCATGAGCAGTTCTTC
>TRBD1|once|TRBJ2-5|TRBV6-5
CASCGQAKETQYF
TGTGCCAGCTGCGGACAGGCTAAAGAGACCCAGTACTTC
>-|-|TRBJ1-1|TRBV29-1
CSVWTDQGSKAFF
TGCAGCGTTTGGACAGACCAGGGTTCTAAAGCTTTCTTT
>TRBD1|-|TRBJ2-7|TRBV4-2
CASSQGVPGQGADEQYF
TGTGCCAGCAGCCAAGGAGTTCCGGGACAGGGGGCGGACGAGCAGTACTTC
>-|few|TRBJ2-3|TRBV4-1
CASSQPYWTPSERDTQYF
TGCGCCAGCAGCCAACCCTACTGGACACCCTCCGAGAGAGATACGCAGTATTTT
>TRBD1|-|TRBJ2-5|TRBV5-1
CASSLAGAGGGQETQYF
TGCGCCAGCAGCTTGGCCGGGGCAGGGGGCGGCCAAGAGACCCAGTACTTC
>-|-|TRBJ1-3|TRBV18
CASSPQSSGSGNTIYF
TGTGCCAGCTCACCACAATCGTCGGGCTCTGGAAACACCATATATTTT
>-|-|TRBJ1-1|TRBV4-1
CASSQGVGRNTEAFF
TGCGCCAGCAGCCAAGGAGTGGGGCGGAACACTGAAGCTTTCTTT
>-|-|TRBJ1-2|TRBV7-9
CASTREWTGGGYTF
TGTGCCAGCACCCGGGAGTGGACCGGGGGTGGCTACACCTTC
>-|-|TRBJ1-4|TRBV7-9
CASSLLGRGANEKLFF
TGTGCCAGCAGCTTACTGGGGAGAGGCGCTAATGAAAAACTGTTTTTT
>-|-|TRBJ2-7|TRBV5-1
CASSLAGTYEQYF
TGCGCCAGCAGCTTGGCAGGTACCTACGAGCAGTACTTC
>TRBD2|-|TRBJ2-3|TRBV12-3/TRBV12-4
CASSLGGRDTQYF
TGTGCCAGCAGTTTGGGCGGGAGGGATACGCAGTATTTT
>-|-|TRBJ1-4|TRBV30
CAWSRTQGANEKLFF
TGTGCCTGGAGCCGCACACAGGGAGCTAATGAAAAACTGTTTTTT
>-|-|TRBJ1-1|TRBV5-1
CASSPSMGGLAEAFF
TGCGCCAGCAGCCCATCAATGGGGGGGCTTGCTGAAGCTTTCTTT
>TRBD1|-|TRBJ2-7|TRBV3-1/TRBV3-2
CASSLGTVGNDEQYF
TGTGCCAGCAGCCTCGGGACAGTAGGGAACGACGAGCAGTACTTC
>TRBD2|-|TRBJ2-3|TRBV11-2
CASSPTSGVRYF
TGTGCCAGCAGTCCGACTAGCGGAGTAAGGTATTTT
>-|-|TRBJ1-4|TRBV11-2
CASSRFGEAGEKLFF
TGTGCCAGCAGCCGTTTTGGGGAAGCGGGTGAAAAACTGTTTTTT
>-|-|TRBJ2-1|TRBV5-8
CASSSERSGNEQFF
TGTGCCAGCAGCTCTGAGCGGTCCGGCAATGAGCAGTTCTTC
>-|-|TRBJ2-4|TRBV12-1
CAGQAKNIQYF
TGTGCCGGACAAGCCAAAAACATTCAGTACTTC
>TRBD1|-|TRBJ2-7|TRBV5-8
CASSLYLDRGLSYEQYF
TGTGCCAGCAGCCTCTACTTGGACAGGGGGCTTTCCTACGAGCAGTACTTC
>TRBD1|-|TRBJ1-1|TRBV19
CASSIEEGTGENTEAFF
TGTGCCAGTAGTATCGAGGAGGGGACAGGGGAGAACACTGAAGCTTTCTTT
>-|-|TRBJ1-1|TRBV7-9
CASSPGGRNTEAFF
TGTGCCAGCAGCCCTGGTGGGCGGAACACTGAAGCTTTCTTT
>-|-|TRBJ1-1|TRBV7-2
CASSPGRGGAFTEAFF
TGTGCCAGCAGCCCAGGTAGGGGGGGCGCGTTCACTGAAGCTTTCTTT
>TRBD2|-|TRBJ2-3|TRBV5-4
CASSRLSGGAGDTQYF
TGTGCCAGCAGCCGACTAAGCGGGGGGGCTGGAGATACGCAGTATTTT
>-|once|TRBJ1-4|TRBV5-6
CASSPTGSLGEKLFF
TGTGCCAGCAGCCCGACCGGGTCACTCGGGGAAAAACTGTTTTTT
>TRBD1|-|TRBJ2-7|TRBV5-1
CASSSRDRAGEQYF
TGCGCCAGCAGCTCCCGGGACAGGGCTGGCGAGCAGTACTTC
>-|-|TRBJ2-3|TRBV9
CASSVAPRTDTQYF
TGTGCCAGCAGCGTAGCCCCCAGGACAGATACGCAGTATTTT
>-|-|TRBJ2-1|TRBV28
CASSTLGGEQFF
TGTGCCAGCAGTACCCTAGGGGGTGAGCAGTTCTTC
>TRBD1|-|TRBJ1-2|TRBV18
CASSLRTGDGYTF
TGTGCCAGCTCACTGAGGACAGGGGACGGCTACACCTTC
>-|-|TRBJ2-5|TRBV6-5
CASSYRTQYF
TGTGCCAGCAGTTATAGGACCCAGTACTTC
>TRBD2|once|TRBJ2-1|TRBV7-6
CASSDDLAGADEQFF
TGTGCCAGCAGCGACGATCTAGCGGGAGCCGATGAGCAGTTCTTC
>-|-|TRBJ1-4|TRBV19
CAQGMLDGTNEKLFF
TGTGCCCAGGGTATGCTCGACGGGACTAATGAAAAACTGTTTTTT
>TRBD1|-|TRBJ1-5|TRBV5-1
CASSLTPGGSNQPQHF
TGCGCCAGCAGCTTGACTCCAGGGGGGAGCAATCAGCCCCAGCATTTT
>-|-|TRBJ1-5|TRBV9
CASSGGGGGNQPQHF
TGTGCCAGCAGCGGAGGCGGAGGAGGGAATCAGCCCCAGCATTTT
>TRBD1|-|TRBJ1-2|TRBV7-6
CASSLDRAGRYGYTF
TGTGCCAGCAGCTTGGACAGGGCCGGTCGGTATGGCTACACCTTC
>TRBD1|-|TRBJ1-2|TRBV25-1
CASSRDRFYGYTF
TGTGCCAGCTCAAGGGACAGGTTCTATGGCTACACCTTC
>TRBD1|-|TRBJ2-7|TRBV6-6
CASTDPPGQSYEQYF
TGTGCCAGCACCGACCCCCCGGGACAGTCCTACGAGCAGTACTTC
>-|-|TRBJ2-1|TRBV2
CASNRERYNEQFF
TGTGCCAGCAACAGGGAAAGATACAATGAGCAGTTCTTC
>-|-|TRBJ1-5|TRBV19
CASSTVARNQPQHF
TGTGCCAGTAGCACAGTGGCGCGAAATCAGCCCCAGCATTTT
>TRBD2|-|TRBJ2-7|TRBV5-1
CASSLASGRRYEQYF
TGCGCCAGCAGCTTGGCTAGCGGGAGGAGGTACGAGCAGTACTTC
>-|-|TRBJ2-5|TRBV19
CASSIGQETQYF
TGTGCCAGTAGTATCGGCCAAGAGACCCAGTACTTC
>-|-|TRBJ2-1|TRBV5-1
CASSSRNNEQFF
TGCGCCAGCAGCTCGAGGAACAATGAGCAGTTCTTC
>-|-|TRBJ1-2|TRBV4-3
CASSQRQGKDGYTF
TGCGCCAGCAGCCAACGGCAGGGGAAAGATGGCTACACCTTC